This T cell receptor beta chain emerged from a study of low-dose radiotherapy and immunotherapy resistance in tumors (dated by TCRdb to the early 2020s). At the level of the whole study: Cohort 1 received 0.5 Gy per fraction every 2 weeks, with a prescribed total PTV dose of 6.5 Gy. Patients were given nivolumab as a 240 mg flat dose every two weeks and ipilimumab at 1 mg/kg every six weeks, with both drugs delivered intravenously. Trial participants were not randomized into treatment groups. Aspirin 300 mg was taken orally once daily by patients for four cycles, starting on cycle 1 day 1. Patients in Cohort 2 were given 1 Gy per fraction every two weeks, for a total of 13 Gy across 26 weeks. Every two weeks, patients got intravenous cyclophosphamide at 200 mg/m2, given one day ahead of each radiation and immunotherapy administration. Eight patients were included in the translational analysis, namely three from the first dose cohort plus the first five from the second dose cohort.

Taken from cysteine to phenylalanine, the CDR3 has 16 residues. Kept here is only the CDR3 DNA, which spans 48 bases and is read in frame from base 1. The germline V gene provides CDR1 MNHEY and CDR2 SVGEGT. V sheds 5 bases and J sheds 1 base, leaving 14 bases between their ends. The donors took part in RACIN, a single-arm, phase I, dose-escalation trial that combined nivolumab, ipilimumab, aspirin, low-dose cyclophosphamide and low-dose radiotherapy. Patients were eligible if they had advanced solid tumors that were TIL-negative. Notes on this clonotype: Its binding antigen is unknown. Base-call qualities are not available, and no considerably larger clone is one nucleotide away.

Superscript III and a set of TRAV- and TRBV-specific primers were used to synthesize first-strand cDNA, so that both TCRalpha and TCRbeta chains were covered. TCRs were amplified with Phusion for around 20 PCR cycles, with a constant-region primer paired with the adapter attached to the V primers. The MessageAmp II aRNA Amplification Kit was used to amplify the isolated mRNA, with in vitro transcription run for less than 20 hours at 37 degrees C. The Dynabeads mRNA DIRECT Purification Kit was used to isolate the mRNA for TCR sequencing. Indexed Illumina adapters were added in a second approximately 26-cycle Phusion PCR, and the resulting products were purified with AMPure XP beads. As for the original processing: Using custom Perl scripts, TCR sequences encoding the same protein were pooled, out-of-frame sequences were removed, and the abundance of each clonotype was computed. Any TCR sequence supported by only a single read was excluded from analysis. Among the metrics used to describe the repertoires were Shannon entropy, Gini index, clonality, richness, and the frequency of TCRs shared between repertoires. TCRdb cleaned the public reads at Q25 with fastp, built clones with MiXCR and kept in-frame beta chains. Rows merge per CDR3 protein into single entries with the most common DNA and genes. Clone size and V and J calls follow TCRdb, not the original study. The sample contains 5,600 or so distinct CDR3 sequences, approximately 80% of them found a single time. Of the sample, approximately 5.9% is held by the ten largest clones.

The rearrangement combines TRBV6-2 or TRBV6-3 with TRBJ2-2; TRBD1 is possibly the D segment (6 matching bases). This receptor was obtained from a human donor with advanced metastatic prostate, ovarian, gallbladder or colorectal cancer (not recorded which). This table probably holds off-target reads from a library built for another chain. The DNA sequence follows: TGTGCCAGCAGTGGACAGCTGTACCAGAACACCGGGGAGCTGTTTTTT. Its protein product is CASSGQLYQNTGELFF.